Listed below are T cell receptor beta chains from one sample, sequenced in a study of blood T cell repertoires in COVID-19. TCRdb's table, derived via immunoSEQ multiplex PCR, lists solely in-frame clones and lacks some. Of around 170,000 clones in the sample, under 85% were seen once. The material sequenced was peripheral blood. The receptors shown here come from a man aged 65-85 years who had recovered from COVID-19. CDR3s include the opening cysteine and the closing phenylalanine or tryptophan. A D gene is named only where the DNA matches it firmly. The size of a clone is reported for some rows only, either as once, few or many, or as a class for expanded clones.

v_call: TRBV7-3; j_call: TRBJ2-3; cdr3_length: 15; clone_size: once; d_call: TRBD2; cdr3_nt: TGTGCCAGCAGCTTACTAGCGGGAGTGGCAGATACGCAGTATTTT; cdr3_aa: CASSLLAGVADTQYF
v_call: TRBV27; j_call: TRBJ2-3; cdr3_length: 15; clone_size: .; d_call: TRBD2; cdr3_nt: TGTGCCAGCACCACACGACTAGCGGGCCCCGATACGCAGTATTTT; cdr3_aa: CASTTRLAGPDTQYF
v_call: TRBV5-3; j_call: TRBJ2-4; cdr3_length: 15; clone_size: .; d_call: .; cdr3_nt: TGTGCCAGAAGCCGTACCACAGTAGCCAAAAACATTCAGTACTTC; cdr3_aa: CARSRTTVAKNIQYF
v_call: TRBV18; j_call: TRBJ1-2; cdr3_length: 13; clone_size: .; d_call: .; cdr3_nt: TGTGCCAGCTCACCACGCGGGGAAAGGGGCTACACCTTC; cdr3_aa: CASSPRGERGYTF
v_call: TRBV29-1; j_call: TRBJ2-3; cdr3_length: 13; clone_size: .; d_call: TRBD2; cdr3_nt: TGCAGCGTTGATAGCGGGAGTTCAGATACGCAGTATTTT; cdr3_aa: CSVDSGSSDTQYF
v_call: TRBV4-1; j_call: TRBJ1-4; cdr3_length: 15; clone_size: .; d_call: TRBD1; cdr3_nt: TGCGCCAGCAGCCAGGCAGGGGGCGCGGGTGAAAAACTGTTTTTT; cdr3_aa: CASSQAGGAGEKLFF
v_call: TRBV24-1; j_call: TRBJ2-1; cdr3_length: 17; clone_size: once; d_call: TRBD1; cdr3_nt: TGTGCCACCAGTGATAGGGACAGGGTAGGGTCCTACAATGAGCAGTTCTTC; cdr3_aa: CATSDRDRVGSYNEQFF
v_call: TRBV12-3/TRBV12-4; j_call: TRBJ2-7; cdr3_length: 11; clone_size: .; d_call: .; cdr3_nt: TGTGCCAGCAGTGACATCTACGAGCAGTACTTC; cdr3_aa: CASSDIYEQYF
v_call: TRBV5-4; j_call: TRBJ1-2; cdr3_length: 14; clone_size: .; d_call: TRBD1; cdr3_nt: TGTGCCAGCAGCTTGGGGGACAGATTGTATGGCTACACCTTC; cdr3_aa: CASSLGDRLYGYTF
v_call: TRBV9; j_call: TRBJ1-4; cdr3_length: 14; clone_size: .; d_call: TRBD1; cdr3_nt: TGTGCCAGCAGCGCAAGACAGGGCAGAGAAAAACTGTTTTTT; cdr3_aa: CASSARQGREKLFF
v_call: TRBV28; j_call: TRBJ2-1; cdr3_length: 18; clone_size: once; d_call: TRBD2; cdr3_nt: TGTGCCAGCAGTTCCCCTGCTTCAGGAGGGAGGGCCTTGGATGAGCAGTTCTTC; cdr3_aa: CASSSPASGGRALDEQFF
v_call: TRBV29-1; j_call: TRBJ1-1; cdr3_length: 15; clone_size: .; d_call: TRBD1; cdr3_nt: TGCAGCGTTGAAGAAGAGAGGGGGCGGTACACTGAAGCTTTCTTT; cdr3_aa: CSVEEERGRYTEAFF
v_call: TRBV12-3/TRBV12-4; j_call: TRBJ1-1; cdr3_length: 13; clone_size: .; d_call: TRBD1; cdr3_nt: TGTGCCAGCAGCTGGACAGGGGGCACTGAAGCTTTCTTT; cdr3_aa: CASSWTGGTEAFF
v_call: TRBV10-1; j_call: TRBJ2-3; cdr3_length: 14; clone_size: .; d_call: .; cdr3_nt: TGCGCCAGCAGTGAGAGTACTAGCACAGATACGCAGTATTTT; cdr3_aa: CASSESTSTDTQYF
v_call: TRBV7-2; j_call: TRBJ2-7; cdr3_length: 14; clone_size: .; d_call: TRBD2; cdr3_nt: TGTGCCAGCAGGTCGACTAGCGGGAGTGTCGGGCAGTACTTC; cdr3_aa: CASRSTSGSVGQYF
v_call: TRBV4-1; j_call: TRBJ2-1; cdr3_length: 13; clone_size: .; d_call: TRBD2; cdr3_nt: TGCGCCAGCAGCCGTTCGGGGGGAGGTGAGCAGTTCTTC; cdr3_aa: CASSRSGGGEQFF
v_call: TRBV5-1; j_call: TRBJ2-2; cdr3_length: 16; clone_size: .; d_call: TRBD2; cdr3_nt: TGCGCCAGCAGCCTGATCAGCGGGAGTGGAACCGGGGAGCTGTTTTTT; cdr3_aa: CASSLISGSGTGELFF
v_call: TRBV2; j_call: TRBJ2-1; cdr3_length: 15; clone_size: .; d_call: TRBD2; cdr3_nt: TGTGCCAGCGGACTAGCGGGAGTCTCCTACAATGAGCAGTTCTTC; cdr3_aa: CASGLAGVSYNEQFF
v_call: TRBV19; j_call: TRBJ2-4; cdr3_length: 15; clone_size: .; d_call: .; cdr3_nt: TGTGCCAGTAGTATTGACGTCGGGGCCAAAAACATTCAGTACTTC; cdr3_aa: CASSIDVGAKNIQYF
v_call: TRBV5-4; j_call: TRBJ1-2; cdr3_length: 14; clone_size: .; d_call: .; cdr3_nt: TGTGCCAGCAGCTTGGCGGGGATGGACTATGGCTACACCTTC; cdr3_aa: CASSLAGMDYGYTF
v_call: TRBV11-2; j_call: TRBJ1-4; cdr3_length: 13; clone_size: .; d_call: .; cdr3_nt: TGTGCCAGCAGCTCAATCACGGGTGAAAAACTGTTTTTT; cdr3_aa: CASSSITGEKLFF
v_call: TRBV6-5; j_call: TRBJ2-1; cdr3_length: 14; clone_size: .; d_call: TRBD2; cdr3_nt: TGTGCCAGCAGACCTAGCGGCTCCTACAATGAGCAGTTCTTC; cdr3_aa: CASRPSGSYNEQFF
v_call: TRBV29-1; j_call: TRBJ2-7; cdr3_length: 13; clone_size: .; d_call: TRBD1; cdr3_nt: TGCAGCGTTCCGGGACAGGGGGCTTACGAGCAGTACTTC; cdr3_aa: CSVPGQGAYEQYF
v_call: TRBV4-1; j_call: TRBJ1-1; cdr3_length: 14; clone_size: few; d_call: .; cdr3_nt: TGCGCCAGCAGCCGAGGCGGATGGAACACTGAAGCTTTCTTT; cdr3_aa: CASSRGGWNTEAFF
v_call: TRBV2; j_call: TRBJ2-3; cdr3_length: 15; clone_size: .; d_call: TRBD2; cdr3_nt: TGTGCCAGCAGTCGGCGGCGGGGGAGCACAGATACGCAGTATTTT; cdr3_aa: CASSRRRGSTDTQYF
v_call: TRBV5-1; j_call: TRBJ1-4; cdr3_length: 15; clone_size: once; d_call: .; cdr3_nt: TGCGCCAGCAGCTTCAGCGCCCCAACTAATGAAAAACTGTTTTTT; cdr3_aa: CASSFSAPTNEKLFF
v_call: TRBV6-5; j_call: TRBJ2-1; cdr3_length: 14; clone_size: .; d_call: .; cdr3_nt: TGTGCCAGCAAAATGGACTATCGCTACAATGAGCAGTTCTTC; cdr3_aa: CASKMDYRYNEQFF
v_call: TRBV2; j_call: TRBJ2-3; cdr3_length: 16; clone_size: .; d_call: TRBD2; cdr3_nt: TGTGCCAGCAGTGGATTTCCTAGCGGGAGGACAGATACGCAGTATTTT; cdr3_aa: CASSGFPSGRTDTQYF
v_call: TRBV28; j_call: TRBJ1-2; cdr3_length: 15; clone_size: few; d_call: .; cdr3_nt: TGTGCCAGCAGCTCCGGAGGAGGGGAGGAGGATGGCTACACCTTC; cdr3_aa: CASSSGGGEEDGYTF
v_call: TRBV5-5; j_call: TRBJ2-7; cdr3_length: 13; clone_size: .; d_call: .; cdr3_nt: TGTGCCAGCAGCTTGTCGTCCGGTACCGAGCAGTACTTC; cdr3_aa: CASSLSSGTEQYF
v_call: TRBV7-2; j_call: TRBJ2-4; cdr3_length: 13; clone_size: .; d_call: .; cdr3_nt: TGTGCCAGCAGCTTACCGGGTCTCCGCATTCAGTACTTC; cdr3_aa: CASSLPGLRIQYF
v_call: TRBV27; j_call: TRBJ2-1; cdr3_length: 16; clone_size: .; d_call: TRBD2; cdr3_nt: TGTGCCAGCAGTCCAATAGCGGGAGGGCGTAGCAATGAGCAGTTCTTC; cdr3_aa: CASSPIAGGRSNEQFF
v_call: TRBV4-3; j_call: TRBJ2-4; cdr3_length: 16; clone_size: few; d_call: TRBD2; cdr3_nt: TGCGCCAGCAGCCACGAAGCGACTAGCGGGAGGAACATTCAGTACTTC; cdr3_aa: CASSHEATSGRNIQYF
v_call: TRBV6-5; j_call: TRBJ2-1; cdr3_length: 15; clone_size: .; d_call: TRBD2; cdr3_nt: TGTGCCAGCAGTTATGTTTCGGGAGGGCCACGGGAGCAGTTCTTC; cdr3_aa: CASSYVSGGPREQFF
v_call: TRBV4-2; j_call: TRBJ2-1; cdr3_length: 17; clone_size: .; d_call: TRBD2; cdr3_nt: TGTGCCAGCAGCCACCCACCTAGCGGGAGGACACACAATGAGCAGTTCTTC; cdr3_aa: CASSHPPSGRTHNEQFF
v_call: TRBV10-1; j_call: TRBJ1-1; cdr3_length: 13; clone_size: few; d_call: .; cdr3_nt: TGCGCCAGCAGTCCCAGGGGAAGGGCTGAAGCTTTCTTT; cdr3_aa: CASSPRGRAEAFF
v_call: TRBV28; j_call: TRBJ1-2; cdr3_length: 13; clone_size: .; d_call: .; cdr3_nt: TGTGCCAGCAGTTCCGCGGGAGGGAATGGCTACACCTTC; cdr3_aa: CASSSAGGNGYTF
v_call: TRBV27; j_call: TRBJ2-7; cdr3_length: 18; clone_size: .; d_call: TRBD1; cdr3_nt: TGTGCCAGCAGTCCCGACAGGGGGAAAAATCTACTCTCCTACGAGCAGTACTTC; cdr3_aa: CASSPDRGKNLLSYEQYF
v_call: TRBV4-2; j_call: TRBJ1-1; cdr3_length: 16; clone_size: .; d_call: TRBD1; cdr3_nt: TGTGCCAGCAGCGCCCGTCAACAGGGGGACGGAACTGAAGCTTTCTTT; cdr3_aa: CASSARQQGDGTEAFF
v_call: TRBV10-1; j_call: TRBJ2-1; cdr3_length: 12; clone_size: .; d_call: TRBD2; cdr3_nt: TGCGCCAGCAGTGAGTCGGGACTACAGCAGTTCTTC; cdr3_aa: CASSESGLQQFF
v_call: TRBV18; j_call: TRBJ2-5; cdr3_length: 13; clone_size: .; d_call: .; cdr3_nt: TGTGCCAGCTCACGGTGGGGCGGTGAGACCCAGTACTTC; cdr3_aa: CASSRWGGETQYF
v_call: TRBV6-5; j_call: TRBJ1-5; cdr3_length: 14; clone_size: .; d_call: .; cdr3_nt: TGTGCCAGCAGTCACGGGGGGGGCAATCAGCCCCAGCATTTT; cdr3_aa: CASSHGGGNQPQHF
v_call: TRBV7-3; j_call: TRBJ1-1; cdr3_length: 13; clone_size: .; d_call: .; cdr3_nt: TGTGCCAGCAGCTCACAGGGAAACACTGAAGCTTTCTTT; cdr3_aa: CASSSQGNTEAFF